Reported below is one T cell receptor (beta chain). Antigen specificity is unknown. The sample originates from a study of cytomegalovirus exposure and HLA in healthy donors. Study outcomes and limitations: A prior analysis recorded that most TCR beta V segments were productive about 87% or about 30% of the time.

Recording of this donor's CMV serostatus was not done. Primers: 60 Vbeta forward and 13 Jbeta reverse. Repertoires were generated with immunoSEQ multiplex PCR, while TCRdb's copy carries only in-frame clones and drops some. The profile shows about 120,000 clones, under 85% of them singletons. This TCR derives from a human donor in good health. The sequencing sample was made of PBMCs.

CDR3 protein: CASSVGDRGFPGANVLTF. CDR3 sequence (DNA): TGTGCCAGCAGCGTCGGGGACAGGGGTTTCCCTGGGGCCAACGTCCTGACTTTC. V usage is TRBV5-5 and J usage is TRBJ2-6; 10 nucleotides match TRBD1. The CDR3 spans 18 residues. The V segment lost 4 bases and the J segment 2 bases; nucleotides outside the gene matches: 9. CDR1 and CDR2 from the germline V gene are SGHKS and YYEKEE (reference sequence).